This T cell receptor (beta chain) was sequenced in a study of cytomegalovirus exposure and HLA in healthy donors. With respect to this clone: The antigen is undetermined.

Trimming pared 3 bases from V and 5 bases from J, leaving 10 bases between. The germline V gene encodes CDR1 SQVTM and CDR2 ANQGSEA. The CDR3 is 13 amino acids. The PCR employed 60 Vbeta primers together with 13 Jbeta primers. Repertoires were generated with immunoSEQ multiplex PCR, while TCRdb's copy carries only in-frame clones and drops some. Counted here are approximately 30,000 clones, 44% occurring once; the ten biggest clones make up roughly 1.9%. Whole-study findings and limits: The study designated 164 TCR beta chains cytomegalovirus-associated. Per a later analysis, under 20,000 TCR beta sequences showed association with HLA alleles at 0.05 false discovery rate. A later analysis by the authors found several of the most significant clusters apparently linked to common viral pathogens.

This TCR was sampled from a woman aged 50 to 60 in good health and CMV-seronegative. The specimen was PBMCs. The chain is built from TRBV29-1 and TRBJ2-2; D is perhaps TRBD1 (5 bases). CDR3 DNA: TGCAGCGTTGACAGGGTCGGGACCGGGGAGCTGTTTTTT. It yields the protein CSVDRVGTGELFF.